The 8 T cell receptor beta chains given below trace back to one sample, sequenced in a study of tumor and adjacent non-tumor tissue in lung cancer. TCRbeta libraries were built with three rounds of nested PCR, modified from ARM-PCR. TCRdb ran MiXCR on the multiplex PCR reads and lists one entry per CDR3 protein. The sample lists under 80,000 distinct CDR3 sequences, approximately 73% occurring once. No cell sorting was done before RNA was extracted from the tissue. Distant lung tissue was collected more than 3 cm away from the tumor edge. Sequenced input: distant non-tumor lung tissue. Source of these receptors: a man aged 55 to 70 with non-small cell lung cancer.

On this clonotype itself: One junction end does not reproduce the germline sequence, and a read error may be involved. The chain has TRBV6-5 and TRBJ1-1; D unclear. This CDR3 comprises 15 residues. Germline loops: CDR1 MNHEY, CDR2 SVGAGI. Here the CDR3 DNA reads TGTGCCAGCAGTTACGGCGATAAGGTGTCCACTGAAGTTTTCTTT. It translates to CASSYGDKVSTEVFF.

Comment on this clonotype: The junction differs from germline at one of its ends, possibly a read error. J is TRBJ2-7 and V is TRBV14, with D perhaps matching TRBD1 (5 bases). The germline CDR1 and CDR2 sequences are SGHDN and FVKESK. The CDR3 totals 13 residues. The CDR3 sequence is CAGSQVKSTVQSF. The DNA of the CDR3 is TGTGCCGGCAGCCAAGTTAAATCGACAGTACAAAGTTTC.

CDR3 nucleotides: TGCAGCGTTGACAAGACATGGAACGGCTACACCTTC. Residues: CSVDKTWNGYTF. The chain couples TRBV29-1 to TRBJ1-2; D unresolved. The CDR3 consists of 12 residues. In germline, CDR1 is SQVTM, CDR2 ANQGSEA. V was cut by 3 bases and J by 8 bases, with 13 bases left in between.

Of note for this clonotype: Likely a read error: the CDR3 ends without its conserved phenylalanine or tryptophan. The chain is built from TRBV12-3 or TRBV12-4 and TRBJ1-1, with D unclear. The CDR3 covers 13 residues. The CDR3 nucleotides read TGTGCCAGCAGCCTATCCTGGAGTACTGAGGCTTTCTTG. Its translation: CASSLSWSTEAFL.

As regards this clonotype: At one end, the junction sequence differs from germline, possibly due to a read error. The chain couples TRBV4-1 to TRBJ2-1; TRBD2 agrees at 11 bases. The CDR3 totals 15 residues. Germline CDR1 is MGHRA and CDR2 is YSYEKL. CDR3 loop: CGSSQGTSGLNDQFF. The CDR3 nucleotides are TGCGGCAGCAGCCAAGGGACTAGCGGACTCAATGATCAGTTCTTC.

On this clonotype itself: One end of the junction fails to match germline, which may point to a read error. The rearrangement uses TRBV6-5 and TRBJ2-7; D not certain. Germline-derived CDR1 and CDR2 are MNHEY and SVGAGI. This CDR3 comprises 14 residues. The CDR3 protein is CASSYERNYYEHYF. Here the CDR3 DNA reads TGTGCCAGCAGTTACGAACGGAATTACTACGAGCATTACTTC.

The chain links TRBV6-1 to TRBJ2-1; D is ambiguous. Germline V gives CDR1 MNHNS, CDR2 SASEGT. V was shortened by 1 base and J by 5 bases, with 12 bases between the two germline ends. This CDR3 comprises 15 residues. As DNA, the CDR3 is TGTGCCAGCAGTGAAGTTTGGGATATAGACAATGAGCAGTTCTTC. This gives the protein CASSEVWDIDNEQFF.

On this clonotype: The CDR3 carries no conserved terminal phenylalanine or tryptophan, so it likely arises from a read error. The chain couples TRBV6-5 to TRBJ1-1; D unresolved. This CDR3 contains 12 residues. Germline V gives CDR1 MNHEY, CDR2 SVGAGI. As DNA, the CDR3 is TGTGCCAACAGTTCCCCCGTTCACGAAGCTTTCTCT. Its translation: CANSSPVHEAFS.